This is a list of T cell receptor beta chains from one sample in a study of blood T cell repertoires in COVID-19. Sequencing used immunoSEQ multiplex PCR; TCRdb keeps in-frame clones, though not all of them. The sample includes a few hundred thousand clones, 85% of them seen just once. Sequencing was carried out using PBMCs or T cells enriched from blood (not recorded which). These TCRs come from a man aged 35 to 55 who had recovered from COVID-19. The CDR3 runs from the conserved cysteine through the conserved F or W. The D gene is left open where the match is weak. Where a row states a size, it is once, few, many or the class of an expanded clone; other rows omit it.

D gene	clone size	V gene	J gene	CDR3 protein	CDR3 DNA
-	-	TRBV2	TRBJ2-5	CASSWTFQETQYF	TGTGCCAGCAGTTGGACTTTCCAAGAGACCCAGTACTTC
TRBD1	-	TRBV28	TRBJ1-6	CASSPWGTGGVNSPLHF	TGTGCCAGCAGTCCCTGGGGGACAGGGGGCGTTAATTCACCCCTCCACTTT
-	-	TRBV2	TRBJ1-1	CANETGPLMNTEAFF	TGTGCCAACGAGACAGGCCCGTTGATGAACACTGAAGCTTTCTTT
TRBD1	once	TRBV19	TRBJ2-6	CASSIGGQGLSSGANVLTF	TGTGCCAGTAGTATAGGGGGACAGGGCCTCAGCTCTGGGGCCAACGTCCTGACTTTC
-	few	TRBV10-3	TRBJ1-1	CAIRSQAGGNTEAFF	TGTGCCATCAGGTCCCAAGCGGGTGGGAACACTGAAGCTTTCTTT
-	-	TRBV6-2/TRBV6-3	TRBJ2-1	CASSYRPGQPSGSSYNEQFF	TGTGCCAGCAGTTACCGTCCCGGACAGCCTTCGGGTAGCTCCTACAATGAGCAGTTCTTC
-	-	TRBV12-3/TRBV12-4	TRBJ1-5	CASSSGGPQHF	TGTGCCAGCAGTTCCGGGGGTCCCCAGCATTTT
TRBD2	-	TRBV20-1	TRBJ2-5	CSASHPRAGGQTQYF	TGCAGTGCTAGTCACCCCCGAGCGGGAGGACAGACCCAGTACTTC
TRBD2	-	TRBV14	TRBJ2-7	CASSFLGLAGVEQYF	TGTGCCAGCAGTTTCTTAGGACTAGCGGGCGTCGAGCAGTACTTC
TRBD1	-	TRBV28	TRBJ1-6	CASSLGDRANSPLHF	TGTGCCAGCAGTTTAGGGGACAGGGCCAATTCACCCCTCCACTTT
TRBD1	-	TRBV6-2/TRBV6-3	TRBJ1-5	CASSNRGRSNQPQHF	TGTGCCAGCAGTAACAGGGGACGAAGCAATCAGCCCCAGCATTTT
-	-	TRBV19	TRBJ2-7	CASSTGIRGYEQYF	TGTGCCAGTAGTACAGGAATACGGGGATACGAGCAGTACTTC
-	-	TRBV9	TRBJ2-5	CASSVQGGETQYF	TGTGCCAGCAGCGTGCAGGGTGGAGAGACCCAGTACTTC
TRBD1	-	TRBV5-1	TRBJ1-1	CASSPTRDSEAFF	TGCGCCAGCAGCCCGACCCGGGACAGTGAAGCTTTCTTT
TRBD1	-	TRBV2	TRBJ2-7	CASTGGPYEQYF	TGTGCCAGCACAGGGGGCCCCTACGAGCAGTACTTC
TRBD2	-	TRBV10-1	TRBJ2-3	CASPKRGPDTQYF	TGCGCCAGCCCGAAGCGGGGCCCGGATACGCAGTATTTT
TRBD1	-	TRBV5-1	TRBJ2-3	CASSSPGQSTDTQYF	TGCGCCAGCAGCTCACCGGGACAGTCCACAGATACGCAGTATTTT
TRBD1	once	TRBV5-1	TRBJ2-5	CASSLMGQGHETQYF	TGCGCCAGCAGCTTGATGGGACAGGGCCACGAGACCCAGTACTTC
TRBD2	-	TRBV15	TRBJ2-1	CATSRDRLRAGGQQFF	TGTGCCACCAGCAGAGATCGCTTGAGAGCGGGAGGACAGCAGTTCTTC
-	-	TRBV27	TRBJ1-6	CASSYPGYNSPLHF	TGTGCCAGCAGTTATCCGGGGTACAATTCACCCCTCCACTTT
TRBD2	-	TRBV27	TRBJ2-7	CASSLSPYSREENPYEQYF	TGTGCCAGCAGTTTATCCCCTTATAGCCGGGAGGAAAACCCCTACGAGCAGTACTTC
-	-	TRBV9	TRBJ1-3	CASSVGNTIYF	TGTGCCAGTTCAGTGGGAAACACCATATATTTT
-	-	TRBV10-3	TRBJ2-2	CAISERGYTGELFF	TGTGCCATCAGTGAACGAGGGTACACCGGGGAGCTGTTTTTT
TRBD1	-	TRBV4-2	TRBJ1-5	CASSQEYRGRGGNQPQHF	TGTGCCAGCAGCCAAGAGTACAGGGGTCGAGGCGGCAATCAGCCCCAGCATTTT
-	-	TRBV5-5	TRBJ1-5	CASSLDRSNQPQHF	TGTGCCAGCAGCTTGGACAGGAGCAATCAGCCCCAGCATTTT
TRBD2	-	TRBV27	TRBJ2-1	CASSLGDLAGRNEQFF	TGTGCCAGCAGTTTAGGGGATCTAGCGGGAAGGAATGAGCAGTTCTTC
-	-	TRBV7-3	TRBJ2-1	CASSLTREIHNEQFF	TGTGCCAGCAGCTTAACACGGGAGATTCACAATGAGCAGTTCTTC
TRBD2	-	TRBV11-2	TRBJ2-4	CASSLLAGLPKNIQYF	TGTGCCAGCAGCTTATTAGCGGGATTACCCAAAAACATTCAGTACTTC
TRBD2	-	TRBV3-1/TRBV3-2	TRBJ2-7	CASSQGASGIYEQYF	TGTGCCAGCAGCCAAGGGGCTAGCGGGATCTACGAGCAGTACTTC
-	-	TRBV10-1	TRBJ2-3	CASSSSTDTQYF	TGCGCCAGCAGTTCTAGCACAGATACGCAGTATTTT
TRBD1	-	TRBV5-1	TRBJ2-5	CASSFLWDRVTLETQYF	TGCGCCAGCAGCTTCCTATGGGACAGGGTTACCTTAGAGACCCAGTACTTC
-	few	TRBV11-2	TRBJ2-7	CASSLSTGLLYEQYF	TGTGCCAGCAGCTTGAGTACGGGACTGTTGTACGAGCAGTACTTC
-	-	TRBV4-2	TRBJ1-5	CASSRETRGGNQPQHF	TGTGCCAGCAGCCGAGAGACCAGGGGCGGCAATCAGCCCCAGCATTTT
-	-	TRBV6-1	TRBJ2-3	CASSEQTASTDTQYF	TGTGCCAGCAGTGAACAGACAGCTAGCACAGATACGCAGTATTTT
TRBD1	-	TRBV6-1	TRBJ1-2	CASRGTNYAGGDNYGYTF	TGTGCCAGCCGTGGTACTAATTATGCAGGGGGCGATAACTATGGCTACACCTTC